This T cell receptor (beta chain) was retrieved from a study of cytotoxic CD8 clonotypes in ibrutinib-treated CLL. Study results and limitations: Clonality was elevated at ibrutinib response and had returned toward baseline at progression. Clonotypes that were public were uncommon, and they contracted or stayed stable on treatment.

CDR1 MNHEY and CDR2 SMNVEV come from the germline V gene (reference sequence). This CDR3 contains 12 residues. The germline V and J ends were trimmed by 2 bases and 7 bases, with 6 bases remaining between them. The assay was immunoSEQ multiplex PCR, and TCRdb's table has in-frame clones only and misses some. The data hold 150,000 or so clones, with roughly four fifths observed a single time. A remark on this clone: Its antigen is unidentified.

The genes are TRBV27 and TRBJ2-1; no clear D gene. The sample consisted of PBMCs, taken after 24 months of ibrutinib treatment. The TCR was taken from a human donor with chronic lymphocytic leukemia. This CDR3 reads CASSLVCNEQFF. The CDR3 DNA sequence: TGTGCCAGCAGTTTAGTATGTAATGAGCAGTTCTTC.